This T cell receptor beta chain stems from a study of read filtering for tumor transcriptome and immune sequencing. About the study: Among patients, approximately 17 were male and approximately 15 female, aged about 45 to 80 (mean around 68). After DNase treatment, RNA was made into whole-transcriptome libraries.

The library was built from around 0.4 ug RNA with molecular barcoded adaptors for alpha/delta and beta/gamma chains. TCRdb reprocessed the reads with MiXCR, giving one entry per CDR3 protein. This table holds 15,000 to 20,000 distinct CDR3 sequences, over 20% found once. At least ten counts were recorded for this clonotype. The ends were cut back, 6 bases at V and 4 bases at J, with 10 bases in the middle. This CDR3 contains 12 residues. Germline CDR1 and CDR2: SQVTM and ANQGSEA. Sequencing was performed on a population of CD138-negative cells sorted from bone marrow. The source of this sequence is a donor at least 40 years old with multiple myeloma. The chain is built from TRBV29-1 and TRBJ1-5; a possible D gene is TRBD1 (6 bases). This CDR3 reads CSVRQENQPQHF. The CDR3 bases are TGCAGCGTCAGACAGGAGAATCAGCCCCAGCATTTT.